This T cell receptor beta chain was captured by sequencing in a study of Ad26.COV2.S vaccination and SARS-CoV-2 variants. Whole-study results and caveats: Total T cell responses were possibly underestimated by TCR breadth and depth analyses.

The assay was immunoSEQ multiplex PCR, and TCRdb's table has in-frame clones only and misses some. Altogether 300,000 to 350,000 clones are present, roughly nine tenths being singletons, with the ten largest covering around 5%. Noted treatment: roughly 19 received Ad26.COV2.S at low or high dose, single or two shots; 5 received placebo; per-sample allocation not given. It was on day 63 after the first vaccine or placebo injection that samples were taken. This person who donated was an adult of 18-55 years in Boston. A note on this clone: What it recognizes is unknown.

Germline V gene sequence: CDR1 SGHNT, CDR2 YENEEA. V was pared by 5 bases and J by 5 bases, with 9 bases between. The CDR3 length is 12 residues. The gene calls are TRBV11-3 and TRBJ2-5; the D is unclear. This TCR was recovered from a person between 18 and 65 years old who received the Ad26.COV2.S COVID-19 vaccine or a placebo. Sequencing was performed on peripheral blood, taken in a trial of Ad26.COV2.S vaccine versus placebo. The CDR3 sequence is CASSPSGETQYF. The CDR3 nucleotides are TGTGCCAGCAGCCCCTCCGGGGAGACCCAGTACTTC.